This T cell receptor (beta chain) was identified in a study of regulatory T cells in long-lasting Graves disease. The CDR3 is made up of 13 amino acids. Germline V gene data show CDR1 as SGHNT and CDR2 as YENEEA. V gave up 5 bases and J gave up 7 bases; unmatched junction bases: 7. TCR beta libraries were built with iRepertoire HTBI primers and Arm-PCR of CDR3 regions. TCRdb reprocessed the multiplex PCR reads via MiXCR and lists one record per CDR3 protein. Of 400,000 to 500,000 distinct CDR3 sequences listed, 12% to 15% are singletons. This clonotype was recorded at least ten times. Stated time point: newly diagnosed GD, antithyroid drugs for less than 3 months. There was RNA extracted from PBMCs, and the TCR library was made from it. In addition, the sample was reused for a study of T cells in Graves' hyperthyroidism and ophthalmopathy.

Sequenced material: peripheral blood mononuclear cells (PBMCs), taken at new diagnosis, from a patient treated with antithyroid drugs. This clonotype was obtained from a woman between 50 and 59 years old with Graves disease. The chain joins TRBV11-3 to TRBJ1-1; TRBD1 agrees at 7 bases. The CDR3 DNA reads as TGTGCCAGCAGCCCTGACAGGGATCATGAAGCTTTCTTT. It encodes CASSPDRDHEAFF.